This TCR beta chain was documented in a study of cytotoxic CD8 clonotypes in ibrutinib-treated CLL (dated by TCRdb to about 2021). Broadly, across the study: The cohort had about a dozen relapsed/refractory and about 15 treatment-naive patients; approximately 18 were IGHV unmutated. Partial responses were observed in about 25 patients and complete responses in 2; after a median follow-up of around 68 months, remission was maintained in about 15 patients and progression was observed in approximately 12. Response samples were obtained after a median of around 11 months of treatment, with a range of about 6 to 36 months. An average of roughly 250,000 productive templates and roughly 94,000 productive rearrangements was obtained per sample. Longitudinal samples were obtainable from about 30% of the roughly 90 participants in the trial. Cryopreserved peripheral blood mononuclear cells were collected before treatment, at response, and at either disease progression or sustained remission. All remission and progressive disease samples were collected while patients were still receiving ibrutinib. Points the paper makes about the study in general: Sampling times were not matched between sustained-remission and progressing patients, and lymph node repertoires were not studied. Public clonotypes were rare and either contracted or stayed stable during treatment, and the rise in clonality at ibrutinib response reflected the expansion of private clonotypes. Baseline clonality exceeded that of age-matched healthy donors and correlated strongly with circulating CD8+ T-cell counts. At ibrutinib response clonality went up, during sustained remission it held steady, and at progression it dropped back toward baseline.

Worth noting for this clone: Its antigen is not yet known. Base quality data are lacking; no much larger clone is found one base away.

The germline ends are 8 bases apart after V is trimmed by 2 bases and J by 4 bases. In the germline V gene (reference sequence), CDR1 corresponds to MNHEY and CDR2 to SMNVEV. Counted from cysteine to phenylalanine, this CDR3 has 13 amino acids. Only the CDR3 portion is preserved as DNA: 39 bases, with reading frame beginning at the first base. The goal of deep resolution MiSeq sequencing was a depth between 1 in 1 million and 1 in 200,000 T cells, and coverage averaged 10x per clonotype. TCR beta libraries were generated with the immunoSEQ hsTCRB Kit. Under the source paper's analysis protocol: The data were analyzed with ImmunoSEQ Analyzer and ImmunoSEQ Data Assistant, and V, D and J gene assignments followed IMGT definitions. Clonality was computed as one minus normalized Shannon entropy of productive rearrangement frequencies, ranging from 0 to 1. Public clonotype analysis was restricted to overrepresented clonotypes comprising at least 0.05% of each patient's repertoire. Some 14 age-matched healthy donor repertoires from immuneACCESS served as clonality controls. TCRdb mirrors the immuneACCESS table, restricted to in-frame sequences. Some clones are absent from its copies; in checked studies, under half trace to an unresolved V gene, and the reason for the others is unknown. V, J and clone size are taken as reported in that table, and D and trimming were inferred from the DNA itself. The sample table records some 200,000 clones; 70% to 75% of these occur just once. Jointly, the top ten make up more than 4.5% of the sample.

This specimen's time point label, interpreted: approximately twelve months on ibrutinib. For TCR beta library preparation, 1.5 to 2 micrograms of genomic DNA were extracted from the cryopreserved PBMCs. High-throughput TCR beta sequencing was performed on longitudinal blood samples from CLL patients receiving ibrutinib monotherapy. Patients were enrolled in a phase 2 open-label single-center ibrutinib monotherapy trial. Material: PBMCs, obtained after 12 months of ibrutinib treatment. This chain joins TRBV27 to TRBJ2-5; there is no confident call for the D gene. This TCR derives from a human donor with chronic lymphocytic leukemia. The DNA sequence is given as TGTGCCAGCAGTTTAGGGGTTGGAGAGACCCAGTACTTC. It encodes CASSLGVGETQYF.